Below, 31 T cell receptor beta chains from the same sample are listed, as sequenced in a study of lymphopenia after photon versus proton radiotherapy. Generated by immunoSEQ multiplex PCR, the TCRdb table keeps only in-frame clones and is missing some. The sample lists some 15,000 clones, roughly nine tenths seen once, with under 60% in the top ten. Here the sequenced sample was peripheral blood, taken from a patient treated with proton-based radiotherapy. The receptor source for this set is a woman aged 55 to 70 with cholangiocarcinoma. Some clones in this sample may be carry-over from other donors' samples.

The chain carries TRBV29-1 and TRBJ2-1; TRBD2 matches 11 bases. This CDR3 has 16 amino acids. V lost 6 bases and J lost 1; bases outside the gene matches: 8. The V gene's germline CDR1 is SQVTM and CDR2 ANQGSEA. CDR3 protein: CSVTGTSGSSYNEQFF. Here the CDR3 DNA reads TGCAGCGTGACCGGGACTAGCGGTAGTTCCTACAATGAGCAGTTCTTC.

The rearrangement uses TRBV5-5 and TRBJ1-2; D perhaps matches TRBD1 (5 bases). Germline assignment: CDR1 SGHKS and CDR2 YYEKEE (reference sequence). The CDR3 runs 15 residues. The V end was cut by 0 bases, the J end by 5 bases, with 14 bases between. The CDR3 DNA reads as TGTGCCAGCAGCTTGGTACCGGCAGGGCAATATGGCTACACCTTC. Its protein is CASSLVPAGQYGYTF. The complete variable domain, with remaining parts taken from reference TRBV5-5 and TRBJ1-2, reads DAGVTQSPTHLIKTRGQQVTLRCSPISGHKSVSWYQQVLGQGPQFIFQYYEKEERGRGNFPDRFSARQFPNYSSELNVNALLLGDSALYLCASSLVPAGQYGYTFGSGTRLTVV.

The chain recombines TRBV4-2 with TRBJ1-6, with D uncertain. The CDR3 runs 15 residues. Germline V gene lookup returns CDR1 LGHNA and CDR2 YNFKEQ. V was cut by 0 bases and J by 5 bases, with 8 bases left in between. CDR3 nucleotide sequence: TGTGCCAGCAGCCAAGATATGAACCATAATTCACCCCTCCACTTT. Translation gives CASSQDMNHNSPLHF.

The CDR3 region is CASKKGAQNTGELFF. The CDR3 DNA sequence: TGCGCCAGCAAAAAGGGGGCCCAGAACACCGGGGAGCTGTTTTTT. The gene calls are TRBV5-1 and TRBJ2-2, with 7 bases that match TRBD1. The CDR3 covers 15 residues. Per germline, CDR1 SGHRS and CDR2 YFSETQ. Trimming at V came to 6 bases and at J to 1 base, leaving 6 bases not matched to a gene.

V gene TRBV5-4 combines with J gene TRBJ2-2, with 9 bases matching TRBD2. The CDR3 consists of 16 residues. CDR1 is SGHNT, CDR2 YYREEE, per germline (reference sequence). V lost 3 bases and J lost 7; bases outside the gene matches: 10. CDR3 DNA sequence: TGTGCCAGCAGCTCGAGAGAGCGGGGGGCCCTCGGGGAGCTGTTTTTT. The encoded protein is CASSSRERGALGELFF.

The rearrangement links TRBV5-4 to TRBJ1-5; 7 bases are a match to TRBD1. The CDR3 runs to 15 residues. Germline lookup yields CDR1 SGHNT and CDR2 YYREEE (reference sequence). J was trimmed by 7 bases and V by 3 bases; bases with no gene match: 10. This CDR3 reads CASSSGQTQPQPQHF. The DNA for the CDR3 is TGTGCCAGCAGCTCGGGACAGACCCAGCCCCAGCCCCAGCATTTT.

The chain employs TRBV25-1 and TRBJ2-1, with 9 bases fitting TRBD1. The germline CDR1 and CDR2 sequences are MGHDK and SYGVNS. The CDR3 consists of 14 residues. V lost 7 bases, J lost 2 bases, and 3 bases stayed unmatched. The chain's CDR3 is CASNRQGAYNEQFF. The CDR3 DNA follows: TGTGCCAGCAATAGACAGGGGGCCTACAATGAGCAGTTCTTC.

This rearrangement joins TRBV6-5 to TRBJ1-2; the match to TRBD1 covers 12 bases. This CDR3 has 14 amino acids. Trimming cost V 7 bases and J 7 bases; bases outside gene matches: 7. CDR1 and CDR2 (germline): MNHEY, SVGAGI. The CDR3 loop reads CASKGGQGAFGYTF. The DNA of the CDR3 is TGTGCCAGCAAGGGGGGACAGGGGGCTTTTGGCTACACCTTC.

V is TRBV29-1 and J is TRBJ2-3, with TRBD1 identical over 8 bases. The length of the CDR3 is 13 residues. Unmatched junction bases numbered 5, after V lost 7 bases and J lost 2 bases. Germline assignment: CDR1 SQVTM and CDR2 ANQGSEA. CDR3 DNA: TGCAGCGGGACAGGGTTTTCCACAGATACGCAGTATTTT. Amino acid sequence: CSGTGFSTDTQYF.

V is TRBV7-8 and J is TRBJ1-2, with 9 bases matching TRBD1. Germline CDR1 reads SGHVS; CDR2 reads FQNEAQ. The trim removed 5 bases at V and 4 bases at J, leaving 8 bases unmatched. This CDR3 is built from 15 residues. In DNA form, the CDR3 reads TGTGCCAGCAGCGAAACAGGGGGCCGACGCTATGGCTACACCTTC. It encodes CASSETGGRRYGYTF.

The rearrangement uses TRBV6-6 and TRBJ2-7, with D possibly TRBD1 on 5 matching bases. The V and J ends lost 8 bases and 2 bases respectively, with 13 bases between them. This CDR3 is 13 amino acids long. Germline V gene data show CDR1 as MNHNY and CDR2 as SVGAGI (reference sequence). CDR3 protein: CASRLGAAYEQYF. The DNA for the CDR3 is TGTGCCAGCCGCTTAGGGGCAGCCTACGAGCAGTACTTC.

The rearrangement links TRBV28 to TRBJ1-4; TRBD1 is a possible D gene (5 bases). CDR3 length: 14 residues. V gave up 2 bases and J gave up 3 bases, with 7 bases separating them. CDR1 is MDHEN and CDR2 is SYDVKM in the germline V gene. In DNA, the CDR3 is TGTGCCAGCAGTTTAGGGGGGTCTAATGAAAAACTGTTTTTT. Translated: CASSLGGSNEKLFF.

The chain couples TRBV28 to TRBJ2-3; D is possibly TRBD1 (5 bases). The CDR3 spans 14 residues. The germline CDR1 and CDR2 sequences are MDHEN and SYDVKM. Trimming stripped 5 bases from V and 0 bases from J, with 9 bases between. The CDR3 nucleotides are TGTGCCAGCAGTCTGGACAAGAGCACAGATACGCAGTATTTT. Protein product: CASSLDKSTDTQYF.

V is TRBV19 and J is TRBJ1-5, with D perhaps TRBD1 (5 bases). Germline V gene sequence: CDR1 LNHDA, CDR2 SQIVND (reference sequence). CDR3 size: 13 residues. V was trimmed by 4 bases and J by 7 bases, leaving 11 bases between them. CDR3: CASSKGRDQPQHF. The CDR3 coding sequence is TGTGCCAGTAGTAAAGGAAGGGACCAGCCCCAGCATTTT.

The chain joins TRBV4-3 to TRBJ2-1; 10 nucleotides line up with TRBD2. Looked up from germline, CDR1 is LGHNA and CDR2 is YSLEER. The J segment lost 1 base and the V segment lost 0 bases, leaving 12 bases of the junction unmatched. The CDR3 loop spans 20 amino acids. The CDR3, as DNA: TGCGCCAGCAGCCAAGATTTGACTACAACTAGCGGGGAATCCTACAATGAGCAGTTCTTC. It encodes CASSQDLTTTSGESYNEQFF.

This rearrangement joins TRBV7-8 to TRBJ2-2; 9 bases agree with TRBD2. CDR3 size: 18 residues. V gave up 4 bases and J gave up 2 bases; unmatched junction bases: 11. Germline CDR1 and CDR2: SGHVS and FQNEAQ. The CDR3 loop is CASSSAGGLKANTGELFF. CDR3 DNA: TGTGCCAGCAGCTCCGCGGGGGGGCTGAAGGCCAACACCGGGGAGCTGTTTTTT.

The V call is TRBV6-5, the J call TRBJ1-5; a possible D gene is TRBD1 (5 bases). Trimming cost V 2 bases and J 7 bases, with 12 bases left between them. The V gene's germline CDR1 is MNHEY and CDR2 SVGAGI. This CDR3 is 14 amino acids long. CDR3 sequence (DNA): TGTGCCAGCAGTTACCGTCAGGGCGACCAGCCCCAGCATTTT. Its translation is CASSYRQGDQPQHF.

The V call is TRBV18, the J call TRBJ2-7; D uncertain. This CDR3 spans 11 amino acids. Germline CDR1 reads KGHSH; CDR2 reads LQKENI. V lost 1 base and J lost 6, with 4 bases in between. This chain's CDR3 is CASSPLREQYF. CDR3 bases: TGTGCCAGCTCACCACTACGCGAGCAGTACTTC.

The chain couples TRBV7-2 to TRBJ2-2; 10 nucleotides match TRBD1. V lost 5 bases and J lost 3; bases outside the gene matches: 9. Germline V gene data show CDR1 as SGHTA and CDR2 as FQGNSA. This CDR3 is built from 17 residues. The CDR3 sequence is CASSVRSGQGYTGELFF. DNA of the CDR3: TGTGCCAGCAGCGTAAGGTCGGGACAGGGGTACACCGGGGAGCTGTTTTTT.

This chain joins TRBV9 and TRBJ1-3; D ambiguous. The CDR3 has 16 amino acids. The V gene's germline CDR1 is SGDLS and CDR2 YYNGEE. V lost 0 bases and J lost 0, with 10 bases in between. CDR3 sequence reads: CASSVAPGHSGNTIYF. Here the CDR3 DNA reads TGTGCCAGCAGCGTAGCTCCAGGTCACTCTGGAAACACCATATATTTT.

This chain uses TRBV2 with TRBJ2-1, with D possibly called TRBD1 or TRBD2 (5 bases each). Trimming removed 3 bases at V and 7 bases at J, with 13 bases between. CDR3 length: 14 residues. CDR1 SNHLY and CDR2 FYNNEI come from the germline V gene. CDR3 sequence (DNA): TGTGCCAGCAGTGATGGGGGAGTGAGGAATGAGCAGTTCTTC. Translated: CASSDGGVRNEQFF.

The gene calls are TRBV10-1 and TRBJ2-2; D remains ambiguous. The V end was cut by 7 bases, the J end by 0 bases, with 15 bases between. CDR1 is WNHNN, CDR2 SYGVQD, per germline (reference sequence). This CDR3 has 16 amino acids. The CDR3 DNA reads as TGCGCCAGCAACCTTGGCGGCGGTTCGAACACCGGGGAGCTGTTTTTT. This encodes CASNLGGGSNTGELFF.

This chain uses TRBV6-1 with TRBJ2-3; 14 bases fit TRBD2. The CDR3 runs to 19 residues. Germline CDR1 MNHNS, CDR2 SASEGT. After removal of 2 bases from V and 0 bases from J, the junction contained 7 bases not matched to a gene. In nucleotides, the CDR3 is TGTGCCAGCAGTGAAAGGGGGACTAGCGGGGGTTCTAGCACAGATACGCAGTATTTT. Translation gives CASSERGTSGGSSTDTQYF.

The J gene is TRBJ1-4, the V gene TRBV5-1; D may be TRBD1 (5 bases). V lost 4 bases, J lost 8 bases, and 18 bases lay in between. From germline, CDR1 is SGHRS and CDR2 YFSETQ. The CDR3 is 15 amino acids. The CDR3 nucleotides are TGCGCCAGCAGCCAGTCCGGGACGAGGGAGGAAAAACTGTTTTTT. As protein: CASSQSGTREEKLFF.

V is TRBV11-2 and J is TRBJ1-1; D unclear. The CDR3 is made up of 13 amino acids. The V gene lost 1 base and the J gene lost 5 bases, with 8 bases spanning the gap. Looked up from germline, CDR1 is SGHAT and CDR2 is FQNNGV. The CDR3 DNA reads as TGTGCCAGCAGCTTAGGTCTGGTAACTGAAGCTTTCTTT. This codes for CASSLGLVTEAFF.

The chain combines TRBV5-1 with TRBJ1-1; D not certain. Germline CDR1 and CDR2: SGHRS and YFSETQ. The CDR3 has 13 amino acids. Trimming stripped 4 bases from V and 5 bases from J, with 12 bases between. CDR3 nucleotide sequence: TGCGCCAGCAGCCCGGCCCGAGGAACTGAAGCTTTCTTT. This translates into CASSPARGTEAFF.

The chain carries TRBV5-1 and TRBJ1-1, with a weak D call TRBD1 (5 bases). The germline V gene encodes CDR1 SGHRS and CDR2 YFSETQ. There are 14 residues in the CDR3. The ends were cut back, 6 bases at V and 3 bases at J, with 15 bases in the middle. This CDR3 reads CASKGTATHTEAFF. In DNA, the CDR3 is TGCGCCAGCAAGGGGACCGCTACACACACTGAAGCTTTCTTT.

The V and J genes are TRBV5-4 and TRBJ1-1; no firm D call. This CDR3 is 14 amino acids long. V was shortened by 4 bases and J by 3 bases, with 13 bases between the two germline ends. The germline gives CDR1 SGHNT, CDR2 YYREEE (reference sequence). CDR3 loop: CASSHSSADTEAFF. The CDR3 nucleotides read TGTGCCAGCAGCCACTCGAGTGCGGACACTGAAGCTTTCTTT.

The CDR3 sequence: CSAESRSAYYGYTF. CDR3 in DNA: TGCAGCGCCGAAAGTAGGTCAGCCTACTATGGCTACACCTTC. V and J are TRBV29-1 and TRBJ1-2; D is ambiguous. The CDR3 length is 14 residues. V was pared by 7 bases and J by 3 bases, with 18 bases between. Per the germline V gene, CDR1 is SQVTM and CDR2 is ANQGSEA.

CDR3 in DNA: TGTGCCAGCAGCCCAAGCCCCTCCGTAAGAGAGACCCAGTACTTC. Translated: CASSPSPSVRETQYF. This sequence joins TRBV11-3 and TRBJ2-5; D is unclear. CDR3 size: 15 residues. V was clipped by 5 bases and J by 4 bases, with 17 bases between them. Germline CDR1 SGHNT, CDR2 YENEEA.

This clone was picked up a small number of times. The rearrangement links TRBV6-6 to TRBJ1-2; D call uncertain. V gave up 6 bases and J gave up 8 bases, with 10 bases separating them. Germline V gene sequence: CDR1 MNHNY, CDR2 SVGAGI (reference sequence). The CDR3 length is 11 residues. CDR3 DNA sequence: TGTGCCAGCAGCCCCAAGGGAGGCTACACCTTC. This encodes CASSPKGGYTF.